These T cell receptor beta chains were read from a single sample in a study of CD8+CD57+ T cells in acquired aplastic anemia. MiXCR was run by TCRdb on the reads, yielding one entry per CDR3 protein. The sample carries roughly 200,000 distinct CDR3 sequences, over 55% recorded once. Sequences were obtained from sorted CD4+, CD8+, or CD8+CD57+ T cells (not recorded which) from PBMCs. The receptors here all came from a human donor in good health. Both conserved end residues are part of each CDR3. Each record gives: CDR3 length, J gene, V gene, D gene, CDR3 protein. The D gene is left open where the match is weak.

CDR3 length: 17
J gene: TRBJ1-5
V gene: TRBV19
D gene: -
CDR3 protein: CASSLSLLDRLNQPQHF

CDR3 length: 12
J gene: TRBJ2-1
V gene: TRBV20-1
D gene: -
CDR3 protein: CSAMDATDEQFF

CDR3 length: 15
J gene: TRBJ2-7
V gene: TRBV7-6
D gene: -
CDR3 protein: CASSLDPGAAYEQYF

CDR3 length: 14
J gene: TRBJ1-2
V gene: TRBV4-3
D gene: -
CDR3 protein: CASSQGGAGYGYTF

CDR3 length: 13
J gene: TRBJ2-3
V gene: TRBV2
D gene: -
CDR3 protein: CASSDGGSDTQYF

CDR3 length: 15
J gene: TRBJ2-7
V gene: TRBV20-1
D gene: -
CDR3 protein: CSASSESGSDYEQYF

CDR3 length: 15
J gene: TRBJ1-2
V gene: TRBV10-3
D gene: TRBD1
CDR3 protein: CAISHMDRDGHGYTF

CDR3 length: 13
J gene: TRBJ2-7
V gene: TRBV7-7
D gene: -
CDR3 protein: CAGSLNLQDEQYF

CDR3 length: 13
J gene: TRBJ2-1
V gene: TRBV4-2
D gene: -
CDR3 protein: CASSLNYKREQFF

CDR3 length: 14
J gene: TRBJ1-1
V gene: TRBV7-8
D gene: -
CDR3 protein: CASSYGTAETEAFF

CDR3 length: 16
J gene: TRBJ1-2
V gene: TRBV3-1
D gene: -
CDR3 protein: CASSHQATGLFYGYTF

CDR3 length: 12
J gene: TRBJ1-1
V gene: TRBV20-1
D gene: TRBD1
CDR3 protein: CSARTGGSEAFF

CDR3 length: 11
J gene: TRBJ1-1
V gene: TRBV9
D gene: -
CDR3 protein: CASSGGGGAFF

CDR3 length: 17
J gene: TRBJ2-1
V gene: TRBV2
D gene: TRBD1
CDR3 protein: CASSRGQVSFSPNEQFF

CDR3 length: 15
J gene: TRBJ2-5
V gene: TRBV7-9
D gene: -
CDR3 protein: CASSPFGGGAETQYF

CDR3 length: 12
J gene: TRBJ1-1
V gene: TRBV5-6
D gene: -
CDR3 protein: CASSFQNTEAFF

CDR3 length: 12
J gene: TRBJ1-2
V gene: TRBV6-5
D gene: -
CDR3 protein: CASKQGNYGYTF

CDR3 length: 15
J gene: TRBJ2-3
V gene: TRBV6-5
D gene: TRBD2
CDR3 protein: CATGGGLMSTDTQYF

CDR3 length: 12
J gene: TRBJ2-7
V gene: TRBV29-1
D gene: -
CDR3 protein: CSGSPRGDEQYF

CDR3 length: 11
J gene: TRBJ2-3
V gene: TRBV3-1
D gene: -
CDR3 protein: CASSSTYTQYF

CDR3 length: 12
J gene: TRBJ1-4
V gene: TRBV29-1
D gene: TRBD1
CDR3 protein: CSVARTGEKLFF

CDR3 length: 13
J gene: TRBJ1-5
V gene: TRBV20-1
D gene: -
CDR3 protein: CGASRGRDQPQHF

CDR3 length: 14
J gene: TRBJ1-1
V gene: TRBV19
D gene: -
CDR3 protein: CASKQGPGGTEAFF

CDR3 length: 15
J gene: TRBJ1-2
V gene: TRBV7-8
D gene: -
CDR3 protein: CASSLAGDPKGGYTF

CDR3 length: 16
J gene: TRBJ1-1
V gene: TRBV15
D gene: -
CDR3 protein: CATSRVGLLDSGKAFF

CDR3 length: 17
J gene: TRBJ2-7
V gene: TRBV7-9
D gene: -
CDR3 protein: CASSLPGGQGLSYEQYF

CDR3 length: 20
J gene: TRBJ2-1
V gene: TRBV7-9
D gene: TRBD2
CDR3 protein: CASSLTPGTSGSSAYNEQFF

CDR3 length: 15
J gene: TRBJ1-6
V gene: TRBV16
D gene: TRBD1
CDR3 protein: CASNQGGRDNSPLHF

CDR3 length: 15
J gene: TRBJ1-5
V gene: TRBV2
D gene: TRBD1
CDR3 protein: CASSHRTGVNQPQHF

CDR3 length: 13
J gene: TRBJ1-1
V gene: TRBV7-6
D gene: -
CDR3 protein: CASTGQTNTEAFF

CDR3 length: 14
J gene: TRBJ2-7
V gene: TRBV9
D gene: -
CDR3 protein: CASSPDLKGHEQYF

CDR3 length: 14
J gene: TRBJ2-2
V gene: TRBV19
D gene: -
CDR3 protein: CASSIGQNTGELFF

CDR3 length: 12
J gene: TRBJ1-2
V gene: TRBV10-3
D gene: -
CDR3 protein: CAISLQNYGYTF

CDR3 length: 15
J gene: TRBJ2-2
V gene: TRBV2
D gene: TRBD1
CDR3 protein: CASSTTGMGTGELFF

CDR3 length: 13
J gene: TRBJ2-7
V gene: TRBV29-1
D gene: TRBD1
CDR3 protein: CSVYSGGSYEQYF

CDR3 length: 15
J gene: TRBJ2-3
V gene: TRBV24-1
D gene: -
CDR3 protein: CATSQGHPSTDTQYF

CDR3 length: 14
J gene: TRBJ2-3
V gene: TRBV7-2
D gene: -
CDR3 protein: CASRSDRRTDTQYF

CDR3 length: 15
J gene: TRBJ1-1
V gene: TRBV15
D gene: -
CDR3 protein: CATSREEGKNTEAFF

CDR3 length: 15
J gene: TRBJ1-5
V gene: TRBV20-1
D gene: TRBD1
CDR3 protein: CSAREPGQGRQPQHF

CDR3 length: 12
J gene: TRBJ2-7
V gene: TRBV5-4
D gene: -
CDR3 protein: CASSVTVHEQYF

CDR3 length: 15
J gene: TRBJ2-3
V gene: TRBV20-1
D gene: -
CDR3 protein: CSATLGRTSTDTQYF

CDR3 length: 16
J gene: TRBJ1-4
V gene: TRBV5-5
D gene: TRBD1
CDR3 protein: CASRGEAGTGEEKLFF

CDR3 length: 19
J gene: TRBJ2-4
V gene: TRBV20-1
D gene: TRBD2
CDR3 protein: CSARDLLLAGGSGKNIQYF

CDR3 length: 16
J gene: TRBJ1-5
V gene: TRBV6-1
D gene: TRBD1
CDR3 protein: CASSEDFDRVNQPQHF

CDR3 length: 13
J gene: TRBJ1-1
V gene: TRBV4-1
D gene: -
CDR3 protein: CASSNTVRTEAFF

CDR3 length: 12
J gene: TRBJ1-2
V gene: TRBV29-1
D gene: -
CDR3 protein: CSAQGKDYGYTF

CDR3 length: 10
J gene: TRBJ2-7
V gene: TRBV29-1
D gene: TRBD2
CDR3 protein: CSVGGGEQYF

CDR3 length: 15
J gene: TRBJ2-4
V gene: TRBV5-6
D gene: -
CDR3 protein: CASSLGQLAKNIQYF

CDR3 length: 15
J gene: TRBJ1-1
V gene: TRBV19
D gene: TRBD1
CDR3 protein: CASSYTGPGGTEAFF

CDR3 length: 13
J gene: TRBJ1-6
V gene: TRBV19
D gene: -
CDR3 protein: CASSINKDSPLHF